These T cell receptor beta chains were read from a single sample in a study of Ad26.COV2.S vaccination and SARS-CoV-2 variants. Clones were sequenced by immunoSEQ multiplex PCR, and TCRdb holds only the in-frame ones, with some missing. The repertoire consists of hundreds of thousands of clones, with 92% occurring once and the leading ten covering around 1.7%. Here the sequenced sample was peripheral blood, taken in a trial of Ad26.COV2.S vaccine versus placebo. These receptors were collected from a person between 18 and 65 years old who received the Ad26.COV2.S COVID-19 vaccine or a placebo. Each CDR3 is given with its conserved first and last residue. The D gene is left open where the match is weak. Some rows have no size entry. The others give once, few or many, or a class for an expanded clone.

>NA|NA|TRBV2|TRBJ2-1
TGTGCCAGCAGCTTGGCCCGGCGTTTCTTC
CASSLARRFF
>NA|NA|TRBV3-1/TRBV3-2|TRBJ1-1
TGTGCCAGCAGCCAAGATCGACGGAGAGAAGCTTTCTTT
CASSQDRRREAFF
>NA|NA|TRBV6-1|TRBJ2-3
TGTGCCAGCAGTGAAGGCGGCACAGATACGCAGTATTTT
CASSEGGTDTQYF
>NA|NA|TRBV12-3/TRBV12-4|TRBJ1-5
TGTGCCAGCAGTTGGACAGTTGATCAGCCCCAGCATTTT
CASSWTVDQPQHF
>NA|NA|TRBV4-1|TRBJ1-1
TGCGCCAGCAGCCAAGATTTTAAGGGTTGGACTGAAGCTTTCTTT
CASSQDFKGWTEAFF
>NA|NA|TRBV6-6|TRBJ1-5
TGTGCCAGCAGTTACTCGACGTTCCAGGGCAATCAGCCCCAGCATTTT
CASSYSTFQGNQPQHF
>NA|NA|TRBV5-1|TRBJ2-7
TGCGCCAGCAGCTTTGGGGCAGCCTACGAGCAGTACTTC
CASSFGAAYEQYF
>NA|NA|TRBV20-1|TRBJ1-1
TGCAGTGTTAGTAAGGGAGAAGCTTTCTTT
CSVSKGEAFF
>NA|NA|TRBV10-3|TRBJ1-5
TGTGCCATCAGTCGTGACAGCAATAGCAATCAGCCCCAGCATTTT
CAISRDSNSNQPQHF
>NA|once|TRBV18|TRBJ2-7
TGTGCCAGCTCACACTCCTACGAGCAGTACTTC
CASSHSYEQYF
>NA|NA|TRBV3-1/TRBV3-2|TRBJ1-1
TGTGCCAGCAGCCAAGATGAAAGGTGGAGTCCGGTGGCTTTCTTT
CASSQDERWSPVAFF
>NA|NA|TRBV6-2/TRBV6-3|TRBJ1-2
TGTGCCAGCAGGCCTGACAGTGGGGGCTATGGCTACACCTTC
CASRPDSGGYGYTF
>TRBD1|NA|TRBV7-2|TRBJ1-1
TGTGCCAGCAGCTTTGGGACAGCCCTGAACACTGAAGCTTTCTTT
CASSFGTALNTEAFF
>NA|NA|TRBV4-3|TRBJ2-3
TGCGCCAGCAGCCAGGTTTCTGGGGATACGCAGTATTTT
CASSQVSGDTQYF
>TRBD2|NA|TRBV12-5|TRBJ2-5
TGTGCTAGTGGTTCCGGGACTAGCGGATACAACCAAGAGACCCAGTACTTC
CASGSGTSGYNQETQYF
>TRBD2|NA|TRBV24-1|TRBJ2-1
TGTGCCACCAGTGATAGCGGCGGGGGGGCGGTCAATGAGCAGTTCTTC
CATSDSGGGAVNEQFF
>NA|NA|TRBV6-1|TRBJ1-5
TGTGCCAGCAGTGAAGTGGCAGGGAGCGGTAATCAGCCCCAGCATTTT
CASSEVAGSGNQPQHF
>NA|NA|TRBV19|TRBJ2-1
TGTGCCAGTAGTGTTGAGGGCAGTTTTCTGTACAATGAGCAGTTCTTC
CASSVEGSFLYNEQFF
>TRBD1|NA|TRBV5-1|TRBJ2-5
TGCGCCAGCAGCTCCGGACAGGGCCGGGAGACCCAGTACTTC
CASSSGQGRETQYF
>TRBD2|NA|TRBV5-1|TRBJ2-1
TGCGCCAGCAGTCGGACTAGCGGGGTCTACAATGAGCAGTTCTTC
CASSRTSGVYNEQFF
>NA|NA|TRBV6-5|TRBJ1-1
TGTGCCAGCAGTTACTCCTCCTTCAGGGTAGAAGCTTTCTTT
CASSYSSFRVEAFF
>TRBD1|NA|TRBV4-1|TRBJ2-7
TGCGCCAGCAGCCTCGGGACAGGCCCCTACGAGCAGTACTTC
CASSLGTGPYEQYF
>TRBD2|NA|TRBV27|TRBJ2-7
TGTGCCAGCAGCAGACTAGCGGTAACCTACGAGCAGTACTTC
CASSRLAVTYEQYF
>TRBD1|NA|TRBV5-8|TRBJ1-1
TGTGCCAGCAGCCCTAGACAGGGGGCCGTGAACACTGAAGCTTTCTTT
CASSPRQGAVNTEAFF
>NA|NA|TRBV10-3|TRBJ1-4
TGTGCCATCAGTGATTTATCGATAGGAGAGGGAGATGATGAAAAACTGTTTTTT
CAISDLSIGEGDDEKLFF
>NA|NA|TRBV11-2|TRBJ2-4
TGTGCCAGCAGCTCAACCAACAGGGTAGCCAAAAACATTCAGTACTTC
CASSSTNRVAKNIQYF
>TRBD1|NA|TRBV7-6|TRBJ2-7
TGTGCCAGCAGCTTAGTGGGTGACAGGGCTCACTCCTACGAGCAGTACTTC
CASSLVGDRAHSYEQYF
>TRBD1|NA|TRBV5-6|TRBJ2-7
TGTGCCAGCAGCCACGCATTCAGGGGGCGGTTGTACGAGCAGTACTTC
CASSHAFRGRLYEQYF
>NA|NA|TRBV6-2/TRBV6-3|TRBJ2-2
TGTGCCAGCAGCCGACGGACGCACACCGGGGAGCTGTTTTTT
CASSRRTHTGELFF
>NA|NA|TRBV18|TRBJ2-1
TGTGCCAGCTCATACCAAGTACAGGGCTACAATGAGCAGTTCTTC
CASSYQVQGYNEQFF
>TRBD1|once|TRBV12-5|TRBJ2-3
TGTGCTAGTGGTTTGGTCCACCGGGACAGGGAGAGGGATACGCAGTATTTT
CASGLVHRDRERDTQYF
>TRBD1|NA|TRBV28|TRBJ1-5
TGTGCCAGTTGGGACAGGGGGTTATCGGGCAATCAGCCCCAGCATTTT
CASWDRGLSGNQPQHF
>TRBD1|NA|TRBV29-1|TRBJ1-2
TGCAGCGTTTATGGGACAGGCGATGGCTACACCTTC
CSVYGTGDGYTF
>NA|once|TRBV6-6|TRBJ1-2
TGTGCCAGCAGTTACCTCCAGCCTTCAGGAGGTGATGGCTACACCTTC
CASSYLQPSGGDGYTF
>NA|NA|TRBV18|TRBJ2-5
TGTGCCAGCTCACCAGGGCAGCAAGAGACCCAGTACTTC
CASSPGQQETQYF
>NA|NA|TRBV9|TRBJ2-5
TGTGCCAGCAGCGTAGAAGAGACCCAGTACTTC
CASSVEETQYF
>NA|NA|TRBV7-8|TRBJ2-2
TGTGCCAGCAGCCCTACGGCTAGCGAAGCCGGGGAGCTGTTTTTT
CASSPTASEAGELFF
>TRBD2|NA|TRBV29-1|TRBJ2-5
TGCAGCGTTACGCTAGCGGGGGGAAGTTACAAAGAGACCCAGTACTTC
CSVTLAGGSYKETQYF
>NA|NA|TRBV9|TRBJ1-6
TGTGCCAGCAGCGTAGAGGCAGGCCCGTATAATTCACCCCTCCACTTT
CASSVEAGPYNSPLHF
>NA|NA|TRBV4-3|TRBJ1-4
TGCGCCAGCAGCCAATTCCTTGGCGGGGGACGGGAAAAACTGTTTTTT
CASSQFLGGGREKLFF
>NA|NA|TRBV7-2|TRBJ1-1
TGTGCCAGCAGCTTAGCGCAAATAGGGGCACGGAACACTGAAGCTTTCTTT
CASSLAQIGARNTEAFF
>TRBD1|NA|TRBV7-7|TRBJ2-1
TGTGCCAGCAGCACCGGGACAGGGTCCAATGAGCAGTTCTTC
CASSTGTGSNEQFF
>NA|NA|TRBV7-2|TRBJ2-2
TGTGCCAGCAGCGGCCAGGACAAACTTCCCGGGGAGCTGTTTTTT
CASSGQDKLPGELFF